The 8 T cell receptor beta chains presented below share a single source sample, sequenced in a study of cytomegalovirus exposure and HLA in healthy donors. Clones were sequenced by immunoSEQ multiplex PCR, and TCRdb holds only the in-frame ones, with some missing. The sample includes about 220,000 clones, approximately 88% of them seen just once. The sample was PBMCs. The receptors were sampled from a woman in her twenties or thirties in good health and CMV-seropositive.

The genes are TRBV5-1 and TRBJ1-1; no reliable D call. V was trimmed by 2 bases and J by 5 bases, leaving 13 bases between them. The germline V gene has CDR1 SGHRS and CDR2 YFSETQ. The CDR3 consists of 14 residues. The CDR3 nucleotides are TGCGCCAGCAGCTTTATGGGAACGGGGACTGAAGCTTTCTTT. This sequence encodes CASSFMGTGTEAFF.

The rearrangement links TRBV6-1 to TRBJ1-2, with 7 bases matching TRBD1. Trimming removed 6 bases from V and 4 bases from J; junction bases left unmatched: 8. CDR3 length: 14 amino acids. Germline V CDR1 and CDR2: MNHNS, SASEGT. The CDR3 reads CASRLQGSGYGYTF. CDR3 nucleotides: TGTGCCAGCAGATTACAGGGGTCTGGCTATGGCTACACCTTC.

This clone was seen just once. The V call is TRBV7-2, the J call TRBJ1-2; D unresolved. Trimming shortened V by 5 bases and J by 7 bases, and 17 bases separated the two germline ends. Germline CDR1 SGHTA, CDR2 FQGNSA. The CDR3 totals 14 residues. The CDR3 loop is CASSPSVGSPGYTF. The CDR3 DNA is TGTGCCAGCAGCCCCTCAGTGGGGTCACCTGGCTACACCTTC. The full variable domain, completed using reference TRBV7-2 and TRBJ1-2, is GAGVSQSPSNKVTEKGKDVELRCDPISGHTALYWYRQSLGQGLEFLIYFQGNSAPDKSGLPSDRFSAERTGGSVSTLTIQRTQQEDSAVYLCASSPSVGSPGYTFGSGTRLTVV.

V and J are TRBV19 and TRBJ1-1; tentative D call: TRBD1 (6 bases). Trimming removed 5 bases from V and 4 bases from J, with 8 bases in between. The CDR3 runs 12 residues. The germline V gene encodes CDR1 LNHDA and CDR2 SQIVND (reference sequence). DNA of the CDR3: TGTGCCAGTAGTCAGGGGATCACTGAAGCTTTCTTT. Protein product: CASSQGITEAFF.

The chain links TRBV29-1 to TRBJ2-7; 9 bases match TRBD2. Losses at the gene ends were 5 bases for V and 7 bases for J; bases not matched to a gene: 9. Per germline, CDR1 SQVTM and CDR2 ANQGSEA. This CDR3 comprises 13 residues. CDR3 protein: CSVLAGGHREQYF. As DNA, the CDR3 is TGCAGCGTTCTCGCGGGAGGGCACCGGGAGCAGTACTTC.

The V call is TRBV7-9, the J call TRBJ1-1, with 7 bases that match TRBD1. Unmatched junction bases numbered 8, after V lost 6 bases and J lost 4 bases. Germline CDR1 SEHNR, CDR2 FQNEAQ (reference sequence). CDR3 size: 14 residues. The CDR3 region is CASRTLQGGTEAFF. The CDR3 region has the DNA TGTGCCAGCAGAACGCTTCAGGGGGGCACTGAAGCTTTCTTT.

V is TRBV15 and J is TRBJ2-7, with TRBD1 identical over 9 bases. J gave up 4 bases and V 5 bases, and 9 bases lay outside the gene matches. CDR3 size: 15 residues. Germline CDR1 and CDR2: LNHNV and YYDKDF (reference sequence). The CDR3 coding sequence is TGTGCCACCAGCCACCCGGGACAGGGTCCATACGAGCAGTACTTC. The encoded protein is CATSHPGQGPYEQYF.

The chain recombines TRBV6-5 with TRBJ1-2, with 8 bases lining up with TRBD1. Trimming removed 6 bases from V and 3 bases from J; junction bases left unmatched: 3. The CDR3 has 13 residues. The germline V gene has CDR1 MNHEY and CDR2 SVGAGI. CDR3 bases: TGTGCCAGCAGCCCGACAGGGGACTATGGCTACACCTTC. Translated, it gives CASSPTGDYGYTF.